Sequencing of this TCR beta chain was carried out in a study of technical replicates of blood from several donors. Profiled with immunoSEQ multiplex PCR; TCRdb holds only in-frame clones, not every one. This table has 85,000 to 100,000 clones, approximately 96% appearing once. This CDR3 has 16 amino acids. Trimming took 3 bases from V and 1 from J, leaving 15 bases between them. Looked up from germline, CDR1 is KGHSH and CDR2 is LQKENI. This receptor was obtained from a human donor in good health. The chain employs TRBV18 and TRBJ1-1; D may be TRBD1 (6 bases). The specimen was T cells isolated from PBMCs. The CDR3 DNA follows: TGTGCCAGCTCACCGGTGGGGGACACGAAGAACACTGAAGCTTTCTTT. Encoded protein: CASSPVGDTKNTEAFF.